This passage covers 15 T cell receptor beta chains from one sample sequenced in a study of cytomegalovirus exposure and HLA in healthy donors. The assay was immunoSEQ multiplex PCR, and TCRdb's table has in-frame clones only and misses some. The sample carries around 160,000 clones, around 89% recorded once. Sequenced sample: PBMCs. The receptors here all came from a man aged 18 to 30 in good health and CMV-seronegative.

V gene TRBV27 combines with J gene TRBJ1-1; TRBD1 might be the D (5 bases). With 5 bases removed from V and 1 base from J, the gap between germline ends came to 14 bases. The CDR3 length is 15 residues. The germline CDR1 and CDR2 sequences are MNHEY and SMNVEV (reference sequence). For the CDR3, the DNA is TGTGCCAGCAGTCCCCACCCGGGGGGGAACACTGAAGCTTTCTTT. It codes for CASSPHPGGNTEAFF.

The CDR3 DNA follows: TGCGCCAGCAGCCACCCCGACAGAGAAGGCGACGAGCAGTACTTC. Its translation: CASSHPDREGDEQYF. The rearrangement links TRBV5-1 to TRBJ2-7; weak D call: TRBD1 (5 bases). V was cut by 4 bases and J by 5 bases, with 19 bases left in between. Per germline, CDR1 SGHRS and CDR2 YFSETQ. CDR3 length equals 15 residues.

The chain combines TRBV10-3 with TRBJ1-1; possibly TRBD1 for D (5 bases). The CDR3 totals 14 residues. V was clipped by 5 bases and J by 1 base, with 11 bases between them. CDR1 ENHRY and CDR2 SYGVKD come from the germline V gene. Here the CDR3 reads CAISIGAPNTEAFF. In DNA, the CDR3 is TGTGCCATCAGTATAGGGGCCCCGAACACTGAAGCTTTCTTT.

The J gene is TRBJ1-1, the V gene TRBV11-2, with 8 bases identical to TRBD1. The junction had 12 bases not matched to a gene; V was cut back by 5 bases and J by 7 bases. This CDR3 spans 15 amino acids. Germline loops: CDR1 SGHAT, CDR2 FQNNGV. CDR3 residues: CASSLPQGGSGEAFF. The CDR3 DNA sequence: TGTGCCAGCAGCCTCCCACAGGGGGGCTCGGGTGAAGCTTTCTTT.

The rearrangement uses TRBV28 and TRBJ1-1; 9 bases map to TRBD1. The CDR3 sequence is 18 residues long. V was pared by 5 bases and J by 5 bases, with 18 bases of the junction left unmatched. CDR1 and CDR2 (germline): MDHEN, SYDVKM. The CDR3 protein is CASSILPRNRGHYTEAFF. CDR3 coding DNA: TGTGCCAGCAGTATTCTTCCGAGAAACAGGGGGCACTATACTGAAGCTTTCTTT.

The chain combines TRBV7-9 with TRBJ2-7; TRBD1 matches at 7 bases. V shed 5 bases and J 3 bases; nucleotides not matched to a gene: 10. Germline V gene sequence: CDR1 SEHNR, CDR2 FQNEAQ (reference sequence). This CDR3 comprises 15 residues. The CDR3 DNA follows: TGTGCCAGCAGCCTTGATTCCGGGACAGTCTACGAGCAGTACGTC. As protein: CASSLDSGTVYEQYV.

V is TRBV18 and J is TRBJ2-1; TRBD2 matches 7 bases. The CDR3 runs 16 residues. With V trimmed by 2 bases and J by 3 bases, 7 bases remained unmatched. Looked up from germline, CDR1 is KGHSH and CDR2 is LQKENI. CDR3 bases: TGTGCCAGCTCACCAACGACCGGGGGGAACTACAATGAGCAGTTCTTC. Encoded protein: CASSPTTGGNYNEQFF.

The chain combines TRBV19 with TRBJ2-7; TRBD2 agrees at 11 bases. The V gene end was trimmed by 5 bases and the J gene end by 2 bases; junction bases not matched to a gene: 8. The germline gives CDR1 LNHDA, CDR2 SQIVND (reference sequence). The CDR3 covers 16 residues. This chain's CDR3 is CASSAGLAVGPYEQYF. The CDR3 bases are TGTGCCAGTAGTGCGGGACTAGCGGTCGGGCCCTACGAGCAGTACTTC.

V and J are TRBV7-2 and TRBJ1-2, with D perhaps matching TRBD1 (5 bases). The germline V and J ends were trimmed by 1 base and 3 bases, with 12 bases remaining between them. The V gene's germline CDR1 is SGHTA and CDR2 FQGNSA. The CDR3 length is 15 residues. CDR3 in DNA: TGTGCCAGCAGCTTAGGGCAGGGTAGCCACTATGGCTACACCTTC. It specifies CASSLGQGSHYGYTF.

The V and J genes are TRBV28 and TRBJ2-1; 11 positions match TRBD2. Germline V gives CDR1 MDHEN, CDR2 SYDVKM. V shed 4 bases, J shed 4 bases, and the junction held 3 bases outside the gene matches. The CDR3 has 15 amino acids. Here the CDR3 reads CASSYRTSGYNEQFF. CDR3 nucleotides: TGTGCCAGCAGTTACCGGACTAGCGGGTACAATGAGCAGTTCTTC.

V and J are TRBV10-1 and TRBJ2-1, with 15 positions matching TRBD2. Germline CDR1 reads WNHNN; CDR2 reads SYGVQD (reference sequence). V was pared by 2 bases and J by 7 bases, with 3 bases of the junction left unmatched. The CDR3 loop spans 16 amino acids. CDR3 sequence: CASSEAGTSGRNEQFF. CDR3 DNA: TGCGCCAGCAGTGAGGCCGGGACTAGCGGGAGGAATGAGCAGTTCTTC.

The chain uses TRBV19 and TRBJ2-7; tentatively, D is TRBD1 (6 bases). Trimming took off 5 bases at V and 5 bases at J, with 13 bases between the two ends. The CDR3 loop spans 13 amino acids. The germline V gene encodes CDR1 LNHDA and CDR2 SQIVND (reference sequence). CDR3 sequence: CASSLSGANEQYF. In DNA form, the CDR3 reads TGTGCCAGTAGTCTATCAGGGGCCAACGAGCAGTACTTC.

The chain employs TRBV6-5 and TRBJ1-2; 9 nucleotides agree with TRBD1. The CDR3 extends over 16 amino acids. Per the germline V gene, CDR1 is MNHEY and CDR2 is SVGAGI. The ends lost 2 bases at V and 7 bases at J; junction bases unmatched: 11. The CDR3 here is CASSYTQQGAVIGYTF. As DNA, the CDR3 is TGTGCCAGCAGTTACACCCAACAGGGGGCGGTTATTGGCTACACCTTC.

This clone has only one observation. The V call is TRBV4-1, the J call TRBJ1-2, with D possibly matching TRBD1 (5 bases). The germline V and J ends were trimmed by 1 base and 3 bases, with 12 bases remaining between them. CDR1 is MGHRA and CDR2 is YSYEKL in the germline V gene. CDR3 length: 15 residues. CDR3 sequence: CASSQGEGRYYGYTF. In DNA, the CDR3 is TGCGCCAGCAGCCAAGGGGAGGGGAGGTACTATGGCTACACCTTC.

V and J are TRBV4-3 and TRBJ1-2; D might be TRBD1 (6 bases). CDR1 and CDR2 (germline): LGHNA, YSLEER. CDR3 size: 14 residues. The V end lost 0 bases, the J end lost 6 bases, and 11 bases lay between the germline ends. The CDR3 region has the DNA TGCGCCAGCAGCCAAGATGCAGGGGTTGATGGCTACACCTTC. Amino acids: CASSQDAGVDGYTF.